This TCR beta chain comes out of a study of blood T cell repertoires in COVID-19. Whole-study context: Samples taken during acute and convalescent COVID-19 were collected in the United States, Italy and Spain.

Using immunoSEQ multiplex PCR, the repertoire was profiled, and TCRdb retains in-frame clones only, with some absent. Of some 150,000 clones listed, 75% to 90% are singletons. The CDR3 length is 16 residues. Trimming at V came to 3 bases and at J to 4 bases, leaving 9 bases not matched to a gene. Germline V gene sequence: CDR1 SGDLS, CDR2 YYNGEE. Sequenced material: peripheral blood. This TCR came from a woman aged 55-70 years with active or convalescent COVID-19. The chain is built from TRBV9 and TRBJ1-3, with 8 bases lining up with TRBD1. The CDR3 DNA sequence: TGTGCCAGCAGCGCCGATTTGGACAGGGTAGGAAACACCATATATTTT. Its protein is CASSADLDRVGNTIYF. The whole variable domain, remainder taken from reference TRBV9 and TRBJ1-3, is DSGVTQTPKHLITATGQRVTLRCSPRSGDLSVYWYQQSLDQGLQFLIQYYNGEERAKGNILERFSAQQFPDLHSELNLSSLELGDSALYFCASSADLDRVGNTIYFGEGSWLTVV.